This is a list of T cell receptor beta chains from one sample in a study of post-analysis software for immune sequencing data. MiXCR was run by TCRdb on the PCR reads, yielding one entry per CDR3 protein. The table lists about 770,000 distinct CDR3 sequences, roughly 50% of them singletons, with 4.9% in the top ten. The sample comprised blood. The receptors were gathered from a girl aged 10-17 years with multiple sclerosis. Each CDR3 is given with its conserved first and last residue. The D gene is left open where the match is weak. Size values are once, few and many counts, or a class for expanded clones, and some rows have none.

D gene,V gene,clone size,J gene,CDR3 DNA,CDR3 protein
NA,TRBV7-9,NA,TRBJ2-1,TGTGCCAGCAGCTTGGGGCTCCTGGTGGACAATGAGCAGTTCTTC,CASSLGLLVDNEQFF
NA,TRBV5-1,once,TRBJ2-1,TGCGCCAGCAGCTTTAACTGGCAGAGCGAGCAGTTCTTC,CASSFNWQSEQFF
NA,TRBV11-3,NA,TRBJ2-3,TGTGCCAGCCAGGGGAGTGGCACAGATACGCAGTATTTT,CASQGSGTDTQYF
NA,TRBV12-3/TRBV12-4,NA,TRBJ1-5,TGTGCCAGCACCTATCAACTCCGGGCAAAGGGGGGCAATCAGCCCCAGCATTTT,CASTYQLRAKGGNQPQHF
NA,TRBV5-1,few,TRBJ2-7,TGCGCCAGCAGCTTGGAGGACCCAGGATACGAGCAGTACTTC,CASSLEDPGYEQYF
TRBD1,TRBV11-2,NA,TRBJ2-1,TGTGCCAGCAGCTCCCAGGGGACAGGGGTGCGGAATGAGCAGTTCTTC,CASSSQGTGVRNEQFF
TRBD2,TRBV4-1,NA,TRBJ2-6,TGCGCCAGCAGCCAAGAGCTAGCGGGGTTCTCTGGGGCCAACGTCCTGACTTTC,CASSQELAGFSGANVLTF
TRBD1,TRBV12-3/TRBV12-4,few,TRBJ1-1,TGTGCCAGCAGTAAAACAGGGGGCACTGAAGCTTTCTTT,CASSKTGGTEAFF
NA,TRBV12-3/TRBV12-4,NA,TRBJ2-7,TGTGCCAGCAGTTTAGATGTCAGTGTTTCCTACGAGCAGTACTTC,CASSLDVSVSYEQYF
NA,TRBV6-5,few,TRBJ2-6,TGTGCCAGCAGTCCGAGACGGGGCTCTGGGGCCAACGTCCTGACTTTC,CASSPRRGSGANVLTF
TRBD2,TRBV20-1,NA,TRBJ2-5,TGCAGTGCTAGAGGGGGTGTTGGGTCTAGCGGCACCGCCGTCCCAGGGACCCAGTACTTC,CSARGGVGSSGTAVPGTQYF
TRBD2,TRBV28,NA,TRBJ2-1,TGTGCCAGCAGTCCTTTAGTGGTAGCGGGAGGCCGCTCCTACAATGAGCAGTTCTTC,CASSPLVVAGGRSYNEQFF
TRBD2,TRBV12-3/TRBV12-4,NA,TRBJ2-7,TGTGCCAGCAGTTTTACTAGCGGTAATACCTACGAGCAGTACTTC,CASSFTSGNTYEQYF
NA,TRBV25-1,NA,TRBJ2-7,TGTGCCAGCAACCCAGGCTACCTCGGATCCGAGCAGTACTTC,CASNPGYLGSEQYF
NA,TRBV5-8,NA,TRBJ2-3,TGTGCCAGCAGCTTGGTGACGGGAGTTGGCACAGATACGCAGTATTTT,CASSLVTGVGTDTQYF
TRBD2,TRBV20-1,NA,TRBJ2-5,TGCAGTGCCCCCCTAGCGGTCGGGGAGACCCAGTACTTC,CSAPLAVGETQYF
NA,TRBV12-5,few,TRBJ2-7,TGTGCTAGTGGTTTGGGACCTAACGAGCAGTACTTC,CASGLGPNEQYF
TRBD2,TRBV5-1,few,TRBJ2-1,TGCGCCAGCAGCTTAGGGACTAGCGGGGGAGGCAATGAGCAGTTCTTC,CASSLGTSGGGNEQFF
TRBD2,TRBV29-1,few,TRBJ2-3,TGCAGTTCTACGGGGCGGGAGGGACTAGATACGCAGTATTTT,CSSTGREGLDTQYF
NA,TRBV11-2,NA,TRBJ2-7,TGTGCCAGCAGACCCTCGGGTAGATCCTACGAGCAGTACTTC,CASRPSGRSYEQYF
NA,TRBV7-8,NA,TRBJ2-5,TGTGCCAGCGCGCGGGATCAAGAGACCCAGTACTTC,CASARDQETQYF
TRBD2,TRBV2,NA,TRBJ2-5,TGTGCCAGCAGTGAAGGTAGAGCTAGCGGGAATCGAGAGACCCAGTACTTC,CASSEGRASGNRETQYF
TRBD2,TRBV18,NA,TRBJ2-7,TGTGCCAGCTCACTAGGGACTAGCGGGACATCTTACGAGCAGTACTTC,CASSLGTSGTSYEQYF
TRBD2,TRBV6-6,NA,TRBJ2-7,TGTGCCAGCAGTTACAGGTCTAGCGGGAGGACCCACGAGCAGTACTTC,CASSYRSSGRTHEQYF
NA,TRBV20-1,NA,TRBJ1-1,TGCAGTGCCCCAAGACAGGCGAACACTGAAGCTTTCTTT,CSAPRQANTEAFF
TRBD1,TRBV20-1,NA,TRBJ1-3,TGCAGTGCTTTTGACAGGGCTGGAAACACCATATATTTT,CSAFDRAGNTIYF
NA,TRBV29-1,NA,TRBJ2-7,TGCAGCGTTCAGGCAGGGTCCTACGAGCAGTACTTC,CSVQAGSYEQYF
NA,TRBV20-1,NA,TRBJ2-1,TGCAGTGCCCATACCGGGTTTTGGGGCGATGAGCAGTTCTTC,CSAHTGFWGDEQFF
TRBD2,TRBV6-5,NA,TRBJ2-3,TGTGCCAGCAGTCCCCAGGGACTAGGGGCAGATACGCAGTATTTT,CASSPQGLGADTQYF
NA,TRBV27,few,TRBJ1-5,TGTGCCAGCAGCACAGACAGCAATCAGCCCCAGCATTTT,CASSTDSNQPQHF
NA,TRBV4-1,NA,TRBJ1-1,TGCGCCAGCCGACCGGAAGGGGCCACTGAAGCTTTCTTT,CASRPEGATEAFF
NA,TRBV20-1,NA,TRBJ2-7,TGCAGTGCTACCGACTACACGACTATCTACGAGCAGTACTTC,CSATDYTTIYEQYF
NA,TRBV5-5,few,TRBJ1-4,TGTGCCAGCAGCTTTCCTGGTGGGCGGCATGAAAAACTGTTTTTT,CASSFPGGRHEKLFF
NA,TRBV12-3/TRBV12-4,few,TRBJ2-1,TGTGCCAGCAGTTTAACTGTCCTAGGGAGAAGCTCCTACAATGAGCAGTTCTTC,CASSLTVLGRSSYNEQFF
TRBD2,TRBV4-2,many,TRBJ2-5,TGTGCCAGCAGCCACGCAATGACTAGCCGGGAGGAGACCCAGTACTTC,CASSHAMTSREETQYF
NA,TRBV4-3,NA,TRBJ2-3,TGCGCCAGCAGCCAAGAAGAGTTGGCAGATACGCAGTATTTT,CASSQEELADTQYF
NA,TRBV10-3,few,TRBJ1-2,TGTGCCATCAGTGAAAACACCGTTAACTATGGCTACACCTTC,CAISENTVNYGYTF
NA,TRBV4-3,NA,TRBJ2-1,TGCGCCAGCAGCCAAGACAGGGGAGCAAATGAGCAGTTCTTC,CASSQDRGANEQFF
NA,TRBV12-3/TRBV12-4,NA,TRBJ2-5,TGTGCCAGCAGTCCGCCGGGAGAGACCCGGTACTTC,CASSPPGETRYF
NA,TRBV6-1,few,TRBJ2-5,TGTGCCAGCAGTACCTTCGTTGGAGGTAGCTTAGAGACCCAGTACTTC,CASSTFVGGSLETQYF
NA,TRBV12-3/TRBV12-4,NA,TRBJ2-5,TGTGCCAGTCAGCAGGGGCATCAAGAGACCCAGTACTTC,CASQQGHQETQYF
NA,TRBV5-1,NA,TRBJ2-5,TGCGCCAGCAGCTCTGGCCCCCAAGGTACCCAGTACTTC,CASSSGPQGTQYF